The present TCR beta chain was sequenced within a study of shared clonotypes between healthy human individuals. Points from the study as a whole: Non-shared clonotypes displayed generation probabilities falling below those of clonotypes present in all four donors.

Generated by immunoSEQ multiplex PCR, the TCRdb table keeps only in-frame clones and is missing some. The sample has 1,400,000 or so clones; approximately 98.5% are singletons. The CDR3 loop spans 17 amino acids. V was clipped by 4 bases and J by 0 bases; unmatched bases: 9. From germline, CDR1 is MDHEN and CDR2 SYDVKM. About this clone: Its antigen is not known.

The chain links TRBV28 to TRBJ2-7; 10 bases align to TRBD2. The TCR comes from a young man in good health. Sequencing was performed on naive CD4+ T cells sorted from blood. Subset meaning: CD45RA+ positively selected. CDR3 sequence (DNA): TGTGCCAGCAGTTCCCCCGGACTAGCGGATAGCTCCTACGAGCAGTACTTC. Its protein product is CASSSPGLADSSYEQYF.